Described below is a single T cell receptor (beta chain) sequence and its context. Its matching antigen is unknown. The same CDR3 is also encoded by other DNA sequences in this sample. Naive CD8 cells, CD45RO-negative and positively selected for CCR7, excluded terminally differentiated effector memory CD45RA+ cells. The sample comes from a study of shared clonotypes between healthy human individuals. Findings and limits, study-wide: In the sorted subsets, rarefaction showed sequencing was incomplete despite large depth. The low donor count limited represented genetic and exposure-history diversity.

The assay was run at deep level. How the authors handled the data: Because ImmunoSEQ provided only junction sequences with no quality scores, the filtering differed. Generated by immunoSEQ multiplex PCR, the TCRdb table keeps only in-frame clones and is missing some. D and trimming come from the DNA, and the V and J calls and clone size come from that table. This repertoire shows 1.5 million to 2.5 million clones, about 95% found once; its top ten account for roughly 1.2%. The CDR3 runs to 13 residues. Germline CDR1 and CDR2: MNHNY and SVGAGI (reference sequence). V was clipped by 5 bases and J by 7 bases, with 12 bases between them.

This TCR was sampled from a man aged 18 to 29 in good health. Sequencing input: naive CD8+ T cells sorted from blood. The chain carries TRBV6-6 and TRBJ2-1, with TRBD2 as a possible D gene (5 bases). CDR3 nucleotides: TGTGCCAGCAGTCCCGGGGTGGGGAATGAGCAGTTCTTC. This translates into CASSPGVGNEQFF.